The rows below give T cell receptor beta chains drawn from one sample of a study of T cells after yellow fever vaccination. Via MiXCR, TCRdb re-called the 5' RACE reads, giving one row per CDR3 protein. The data hold roughly 250,000 distinct CDR3 sequences, with 10% to 15% observed a single time. Source: CD4+ T cells sorted from PBMCs, taken 45 days after the yellow fever booster vaccination. The receptors shown here come from a man aged 30-40 years who received the YFV17D yellow fever vaccine. Both conserved end residues are part of each CDR3. Fields, in order: CDR3 DNA, CDR3 protein, clone size, J gene, D gene, V gene. The D gene is left open where the match is weak. Clone size, where shown, is once, few, many, or a class for clones that have expanded.

TGTGCCAGCAGCCTAACAGGGGAAACTACAGATACGCAGTATTTT | CASSLTGETTDTQYF | few | TRBJ2-3 | TRBD1 | TRBV5-6
TGTGCCAGCAGTCCCTCTCCGACTAGGTCCGGGGAGCTGTTTTTT | CASSPSPTRSGELFF | . | TRBJ2-2 | . | TRBV12-3/TRBV12-4
TGTGCCAGCAGCCAGCCTACCACTAGCGGGGGCCTCAATGAGCAGTTCTTC | CASSQPTTSGGLNEQFF | few | TRBJ2-1 | TRBD2 | TRBV4-2
TGTGCCAGCAGTTACTCGGGACAGGGGGCGGGCGGAGCAGAGACCCAGTACTTC | CASSYSGQGAGGAETQYF | . | TRBJ2-5 | TRBD1 | TRBV6-5
TGTGCCAGCAGCCTTCGGCGGGGTGGGGAAGAGACCCAGTACTTC | CASSLRRGGEETQYF | . | TRBJ2-5 | . | TRBV4-2
TGTGCCAGCAGTCAAGGTACCTTGAACTTC | CASSQGTLNF | few | TRBJ2-7 | . | TRBV28
TGTGCTAGCAGCATCCGCGTTTCCGGGGAGCTGTTTTTT | CASSIRVSGELFF | . | TRBJ2-2 | . | TRBV7-7
TGTGCCAGCAGCCCCAGGGAACACGGAGGACCCCAGTACTTC | CASSPREHGGPQYF | . | TRBJ2-5 | . | TRBV7-6
TGTGCCAGCTCACGGGACTGGGGAGATACGCAGTATTTT | CASSRDWGDTQYF | few | TRBJ2-3 | . | TRBV18
TGCAGTGCTAGGTCCCCGGGTAAAGATGAGCAGTTCTTC | CSARSPGKDEQFF | many | TRBJ2-1 | . | TRBV20-1
TGCAGTGGCTTGGGGGCTCCCTACGAGCAGTACTTC | CSGLGAPYEQYF | . | TRBJ2-7 | . | TRBV20-1
TGTGCCAGCAGCCAAGTCGGGTACACCGGGGAGCTGTTTTTT | CASSQVGYTGELFF | . | TRBJ2-2 | . | TRBV4-2
TGTGCCAGCAAGAGCGGTACCGGGGAGCTGTTTTTT | CASKSGTGELFF | . | TRBJ2-2 | . | TRBV12-3/TRBV12-4
TGTGCCAGCAGCTTTGACAAAAATCAGCCCCAGCATTTT | CASSFDKNQPQHF | . | TRBJ1-5 | . | TRBV5-4
TGTGCCAGCAGTTCGACTAGCGAATTGGTAGGGACCCAGTACTTC | CASSSTSELVGTQYF | many | TRBJ2-5 | TRBD2 | TRBV6-5
TGTGCCAGCTCACCGGCGGGGAGCTCCTACGAGCAGTACTTC | CASSPAGSSYEQYF | . | TRBJ2-7 | . | TRBV18
TGTGCCAGCAGCCCACACCGGGACAGGGGCCAGCGGATCCAAGAGACCCAGTACTTC | CASSPHRDRGQRIQETQYF | . | TRBJ2-5 | TRBD1 | TRBV11-2
TGCAGTGCTAGTCGCCCGCCAGAAGAAAAACTGTTTTTT | CSASRPPEEKLFF | . | TRBJ1-4 | . | TRBV20-1
TGTGCCAGCAGTTCGGAGCTAGCGGCCAACAATGAGCAGTTCTTC | CASSSELAANNEQFF | . | TRBJ2-1 | TRBD2 | TRBV12-3/TRBV12-4
TGTGCCAGCAGCGTGGCAGCGGGAGCTCCCTACGAGCAGTACTTC | CASSVAAGAPYEQYF | . | TRBJ2-7 | TRBD2 | TRBV9
TGTGCCAGCAGCTTAAACGGGGGAGAGGCGGAGACCCAGTACTTC | CASSLNGGEAETQYF | . | TRBJ2-5 | . | TRBV7-3
TGTGCCAGCAGCGGGTGGGACAATACAGATACGCAGTATTTT | CASSGWDNTDTQYF | . | TRBJ2-3 | . | TRBV7-2
TGTGCCACCAGTGATTACGGGAGGACCCACGAGCAGTACTTC | CATSDYGRTHEQYF | few | TRBJ2-7 | TRBD2 | TRBV24-1
TGTGCCAGCAGCTTAGACCAGGGGGGTCAGCCCCAGCATTTT | CASSLDQGGQPQHF | few | TRBJ1-5 | TRBD1 | TRBV7-9
TGCAGCGTTGAAGCACTCTCAGATACGCAGTATTTT | CSVEALSDTQYF | few | TRBJ2-3 | . | TRBV29-1
TGTGCCAGCAGCACCGGGACAGGGTTTGACTATGGCTACACCTTC | CASSTGTGFDYGYTF | . | TRBJ1-2 | TRBD1 | TRBV5-4
TGCGCCAGCAGCTGGACCGGGACGGTGAATACTGAAGCTTTCTTT | CASSWTGTVNTEAFF | . | TRBJ1-1 | . | TRBV5-1
TGTGCCAGCAGCTTAAGCAGATCAGCTAACTATGGCTACACCTTC | CASSLSRSANYGYTF | . | TRBJ1-2 | . | TRBV11-2
TGTGCCAGCAGCACTAGCGGGGTTCAAGAGACCCAGTACTTC | CASSTSGVQETQYF | . | TRBJ2-5 | TRBD2 | TRBV7-2
TGTGCCAGCAGCTCTACTAGCTATGAGCAGTTCTTC | CASSSTSYEQFF | . | TRBJ2-1 | . | TRBV6-2/TRBV6-3
TGTGCCAGCAGTCGGGGACTAGCTGTTGAGCAGTTCTTC | CASSRGLAVEQFF | few | TRBJ2-1 | TRBD2 | TRBV6-5
TGTGCCAGCAGCCGGGAGGGCCGTTCCTACGAGCAGTACTTC | CASSREGRSYEQYF | few | TRBJ2-7 | TRBD2 | TRBV11-2
TGTGCCAGCAGCTTAGGGAGCCTGAGAGGGAGCGAGCAGTACTTC | CASSLGSLRGSEQYF | few | TRBJ2-7 | . | TRBV7-2
TGCGCCAGCAGCCAAGATCTGCAACCCGGGGAGCTGTTTTTT | CASSQDLQPGELFF | . | TRBJ2-2 | . | TRBV4-3
TGTGCCAGCAGCTCAAGAAGTGAGACCCAGTACTTC | CASSSRSETQYF | few | TRBJ2-5 | . | TRBV7-9
TGTGCCTGGAGTGTACCTCACAGGGGCAAAAATTCACCCCTCCACTTT | CAWSVPHRGKNSPLHF | few | TRBJ1-6 | TRBD1 | TRBV30
TGTGCCAGCAGCTCCACTAGCGGGAGAAACAATGAGCAGTTCTTC | CASSSTSGRNNEQFF | few | TRBJ2-1 | TRBD2 | TRBV7-2
TGCGCCAGCAGCCTGGACAGGGGAACAGGAGAGACCCAGTACTTC | CASSLDRGTGETQYF | . | TRBJ2-5 | TRBD1 | TRBV5-1
TGTGCCAGCAGTCCAACCGGGACAGGGTTTTACGAGCAGTACTTC | CASSPTGTGFYEQYF | . | TRBJ2-7 | TRBD1 | TRBV27
TGCGCCAGCAGCAACACAGGGGCTGGGGGGAAAAACATTCAGTACTTC | CASSNTGAGGKNIQYF | few | TRBJ2-4 | . | TRBV5-1
TGTGCCACCAGCAGAGTTGCCTCCGAGGGACAGCCCCAGCATTTT | CATSRVASEGQPQHF | few | TRBJ1-5 | . | TRBV15
TGTGCCAGCAGCCAGAACGGGCCTTCCTACAATGAGCAGTTCTTC | CASSQNGPSYNEQFF | once | TRBJ2-1 | . | TRBV14
TGTGCCAGCAGCTTAAGGCAGGGGAGCGGCGAGCAGTACTTC | CASSLRQGSGEQYF | . | TRBJ2-7 | . | TRBV7-6